This T cell receptor beta chain stems from a study of cytomegalovirus exposure and HLA in healthy donors. Study findings and constraints: A link between a missense DCLRE1C variant and TCR beta V- and J-gene trimming emerged from a later analysis.

On this clone itself: Its specificity is not known.

PCR was performed using 60 Vbeta and 13 Jbeta primers. Only in-frame clones appear in the TCRdb table, and some are missing; sequencing was by immunoSEQ multiplex PCR. The repertoire holds around 75,000 clones, with around 78% as singletons. V trimming: 3 bases; J trimming: 2 bases; junction bases outside the gene matches: 8. This CDR3 has 16 amino acids. Germline V gene data show CDR1 as GTSNPN and CDR2 as SVGIG (reference sequence). Material for sequencing was PBMCs. The chain carries TRBV30 and TRBJ2-2; 8 bases are a match to TRBD1. This clonotype originated in a man in his forties or fifties in good health and CMV-seronegative. The CDR3 protein is CAWRGQGAHNTGELFF. The CDR3 DNA reads TGTGCCTGGAGGGGGCAGGGGGCTCATAACACCGGGGAGCTGTTTTTT.